Ten or more counts support the clone carrying this T cell receptor (beta chain). As for time point: blood at routine non-recurrence follow-up after resection. The source of the sample is a study of spatial heterogeneity in lung cancer. The CDR3 spans 16 residues. Germline assignment: CDR1 SGDLS and CDR2 YYNGEE. The J segment lost 4 bases and the V segment lost 0 bases, leaving 3 bases of the junction unmatched. Each TCR cDNA molecule carried a unique molecular identifier. TCRdb used MiXCR to reprocess the 5' RACE reads, holding one entry per CDR3 protein. The sample holds nearly 95,000 distinct CDR3 sequences; approximately 19% are singletons and the top ten take 21%.

The chain carries TRBV9 and TRBJ2-2; 10 nucleotides match TRBD2. The material was PBMCs, obtained at follow-up. The TCR sequence derives from a male donor with early-stage non-small cell lung cancer. CDR3 in amino acids: CASSVALAGVTGELFF. CDR3 coding DNA: TGTGCCAGCAGCGTAGCTCTAGCGGGGGTCACCGGGGAGCTGTTTTTT.